The sequence of this T cell receptor beta chain was determined in a study of vaccination effects on CD4 cells after COVID-19. Findings and caveats of the study: Early timepoints after infection were absent, and convalescent patients were few in the study. In healthy vaccinees, only 1 of 255 vaccine-induced clones cross-reacted with common cold coronaviruses.

For this clone: Its specificity is not known.

In the ViraFEST assay, antigen-specific CD4+ clonotypes were identified by expansion after peptide-pool stimulation. Cultured cells yielded isolated CD4+ T cells after 10 to 11 days. Vaccinated recipients, who were negative for nucleocapsid antibodies, had no history of SARS-CoV-2 infection. On days 3 and 7, fresh IL-2 medium replaced half the medium. Trimming shortened V by 6 bases and J by 5 bases, and 16 bases separated the two germline ends. CDR3 length: 14 amino acids. The germline V gene encodes CDR1 MDHEN and CDR2 SYDVKM. This table comes from immunoSEQ multiplex PCR, and its TCRdb copy is limited to in-frame clones, with some not included. The repertoire holds 30,000 to 45,000 clones, around 68% seen once, with 20% to 25% in the top ten.

The TCR sequence derives from a human donor who received a COVID-19 vaccine. Sequenced here: CD4+ T cells from PBMCs cultured with SARS-CoV-2 spike peptides, sampled before COVID-19 vaccination. The V call is TRBV28, the J call TRBJ2-5; D possibly corresponds to TRBD1 (5 bases). The CDR3 is CASRGRVLLETQYF. The CDR3 DNA sequence: TGTGCCAGCAGGGGGCGCGTCTTGTTGGAGACCCAGTACTTC.